These 20 T cell receptor beta chains came from one sample sequenced in a study of T cell repertoires in cytomegalovirus infection. TCRdb used MiXCR to reprocess the reads, holding one entry per CDR3 protein. The repertoire holds 400,000 or so distinct CDR3 sequences, roughly 18% seen once, with roughly 9% in the top ten. Material: PBMCs. The receptor source for this set is a human donor in good health (CMV status not recorded). Some clones in this sample may be carry-over from other donors' samples.

This sequence joins TRBV6-5 and TRBJ2-1, with 7 bases aligning to TRBD2. Germline CDR1 is MNHEY and CDR2 is SVGAGI. V lost 0 bases to trimming and J lost 6 bases; unmatched junction nucleotides: 2. The CDR3 totals 14 residues. CDR3 in amino acids: CASSYSGRINEQFF. CDR3 sequence (DNA): TGTGCCAGCAGTTACTCCGGGAGGATCAATGAGCAGTTCTTC.

This clonotype was found many times. The rearrangement links TRBV7-2 to TRBJ2-7; D remains unclear. V was clipped by 3 bases and J by 4 bases, with 28 bases between them. CDR1 is SGHTA and CDR2 is FQGNSA in the germline V gene. This CDR3 has 19 amino acids. The CDR3 sequence is CASSFYFGSVTEREYEQYF. The CDR3 coding sequence is TGTGCCAGCAGCTTTTACTTCGGGTCAGTCACCGAGAGAGAATACGAGCAGTACTTC.

In this sample, this clonotype turned up a few times. This chain links TRBV2 with TRBJ2-5; D not resolved. V was clipped by 7 bases and J by 3 bases, with 9 bases between them. The CDR3 is 12 residues long. CDR1 and CDR2 from the germline V gene are SNHLY and FYNNEI. The CDR3 reads CASIPLEETQYF. As DNA, the CDR3 is TGTGCCAGCATCCCCTTGGAAGAGACCCAGTACTTC.

The genes are TRBV7-9 and TRBJ2-7; no clear D gene. The CDR3 runs to 14 residues. V was shortened by 5 bases and J by 4 bases, with 15 bases between the two germline ends. Germline CDR1 SEHNR, CDR2 FQNEAQ (reference sequence). The CDR3 is CASSDLGFVYEQYF. CDR3 DNA sequence: TGTGCCAGCAGCGATCTGGGGTTTGTTTACGAGCAGTACTTC.

The rearrangement links TRBV20-1 to TRBJ1-2; TRBD1 is a possible D gene (5 bases). The CDR3 length is 12 residues. The V end lost 0 bases, the J end lost 8 bases, and 10 bases lay between the germline ends. Germline V gene data show CDR1 as DFQATT and CDR2 as SNEGSKA (reference sequence). This chain's CDR3 is CSARDGAGGYTF. In DNA form, the CDR3 reads TGCAGTGCTAGAGACGGGGCCGGCGGCTACACCTTC.

This clonotype was observed a few times. The rearrangement uses TRBV12-5 and TRBJ2-7, with D maybe TRBD1 (5 bases). Trimming removed 6 bases from V and 3 bases from J, with 12 bases in between. The CDR3 is made up of 13 amino acids. The germline V gene has CDR1 LGHNT and CDR2 FRNRAP. DNA for the CDR3: TGTGCTAGTGGCTCCAGGGCGGTCTACGAGCAGTACTTC. Encoded protein: CASGSRAVYEQYF.

The chain couples TRBV15 to TRBJ1-3; TRBD1 might be the D (5 bases). Germline V lookup: CDR1 LNHNV, CDR2 YYDKDF (reference sequence). CDR3 length: 14 amino acids. Trimming left V 7 bases short and J 0 bases short, with 10 bases between. The CDR3 DNA reads as TGTGCCACCAAGGGACGGAGCTCTGGAAACACCATATATTTT. This sequence encodes CATKGRSSGNTIYF.

This clonotype has a count of ten or more. The chain links TRBV11-2 to TRBJ2-2, with 7 nucleotides matching TRBD1. Germline CDR1 SGHAT, CDR2 FQNNGV. Trimming cost V 8 bases and J 1 base; bases outside gene matches: 7. This CDR3 has 15 amino acids. The CDR3 DNA reads as TGTGCCAGCGACCAGGGACAGCTGAACACCGGGGAGCTGTTTTTT. Translation gives CASDQGQLNTGELFF.

This clonotype was seen repeatedly, ten times or more. This chain joins TRBV12-3 or TRBV12-4 and TRBJ2-7; D ambiguous. The CDR3 loop spans 14 amino acids. Between the trimmed V and J ends, which lost 3 bases and 0 bases, there was a span of 9 bases. CDR3 amino acids: CASSFSPDSYEQYF. CDR3 DNA sequence: TGTGCCAGCAGTTTCTCCCCGGACTCCTACGAGCAGTACTTC.

This clonotype was recorded many times. V usage is TRBV7-9 and J usage is TRBJ2-3; 14 nucleotides line up with TRBD2. V shed 2 bases, J shed 0 bases, and the junction held 7 bases outside the gene matches. The CDR3 is made up of 19 amino acids. CDR1 is SEHNR, CDR2 FQNEAQ, per germline (reference sequence). CDR3 amino acids: CASSLRRLAGGQSTDTQYF. Here the CDR3 DNA reads TGTGCCAGCAGCTTACGACGACTAGCGGGGGGGCAAAGCACAGATACGCAGTATTTT.

This clonotype appeared many times. This rearrangement joins TRBV10-3 to TRBJ1-6; possibly TRBD1 for D (5 bases). The CDR3 covers 16 residues. Trimming removed 6 bases at V and 7 bases at J, with 19 bases between. CDR1 is ENHRY and CDR2 is SYGVKD in the germline V gene. The CDR3 sequence is CAISQRGDSGNSPLHF. As DNA, the CDR3 is TGTGCCATCAGCCAAAGGGGAGACTCGGGGAATTCACCCCTCCACTTT.

This clonotype has only a few counts. V is TRBV5-4 and J is TRBJ2-1, with 8 bases lining up with TRBD2. The length of the CDR3 is 15 residues. CDR1 is SGHNT and CDR2 is YYREEE in the germline V gene (reference sequence). The J segment lost 3 bases and the V segment lost 4 bases, leaving 6 bases of the junction unmatched. The CDR3 loop is CASSTPGTSYNEQFF. Written as DNA, the CDR3 is TGTGCCAGCAGCACACCCGGGACTAGCTACAATGAGCAGTTCTTC. The full variable domain, with the rest looked up from reference TRBV5-4 and TRBJ2-1, is ETGVTQSPTHLIKTRGQQVTLRCSSQSGHNTVSWYQQALGQGPQFIFQYYREEENGRGNFPPRFSGLQFPNYSSELNVNALELDDSALYLCASSTPGTSYNEQFFGPGTRLTVL.

This clonotype was observed many times. As DNA, the CDR3 is TGTGCCAGCAGCTTAAATCCAGGAAACAATGAGCAGTTCTTC. Residues: CASSLNPGNNEQFF. This chain uses TRBV7-2 with TRBJ2-1; D is uncertain. Germline V gene sequence: CDR1 SGHTA, CDR2 FQGNSA. The CDR3 spans 14 residues. V lost 2 bases and J lost 5, with 10 bases in between. Full variable domain (rest looked up from reference TRBV7-2 and TRBJ2-1): GAGVSQSPSNKVTEKGKDVELRCDPISGHTALYWYRQSLGQGLEFLIYFQGNSAPDKSGLPSDRFSAERTGGSVSTLTIQRTQQEDSAVYLCASSLNPGNNEQFFGPGTRLTVL.

The gene calls are TRBV20-1 and TRBJ2-1; 10 bases line up with TRBD2. The CDR3 sequence is 19 residues long. V dropped 3 bases and J dropped 0; count of bases not matched to a gene: 14. The germline V gene has CDR1 DFQATT and CDR2 SNEGSKA (reference sequence). In nucleotides, the CDR3 is TGCAGTGCTAGTAGCCCTAGCGGGAGCCTTCGGAGCTCCTACAATGAGCAGTTCTTC. It is translated as CSASSPSGSLRSSYNEQFF.

This clonotype was seen more than once but under ten times. V gene TRBV12-3 or TRBV12-4 combines with J gene TRBJ2-3; the D gene is possibly TRBD2 (5 bases). V was clipped by 2 bases and J by 2 bases, with 17 bases between them. CDR3 size: 17 residues. The CDR3 DNA reads as TGTGCCAGCAGTTTATATCTGGGCGGGCCCCTCACAGATACGCAGTATTTT. It codes for CASSLYLGGPLTDTQYF.

In this sample, this clonotype turned up many times. The CDR3, as DNA: TGCGCCAGCAGCCAAGGGGCCGGACAGGGGATAAGTGAAGCTTTCTTT. It yields the protein CASSQGAGQGISEAFF. The rearrangement joins TRBV4-1 to TRBJ1-1; 9 bases align to TRBD1. In germline, CDR1 is MGHRA, CDR2 YSYEKL. The CDR3 covers 16 residues. V lost 1 base, J lost 7 bases, and 10 bases stayed unmatched.

Ten or more counts support this clonotype. J is TRBJ1-2 and V is TRBV28; 7 bases align to TRBD1. The CDR3 has 14 residues. Germline V CDR1 and CDR2: MDHEN, SYDVKM. The trim removed 6 bases at V and 5 bases at J, leaving 9 bases unmatched. The CDR3 region is CASSYPGQPYGYTF. The CDR3 DNA sequence: TGTGCCAGCAGCTACCCGGGACAGCCATATGGCTACACCTTC.

The V gene is TRBV2, the J gene TRBJ2-7; 8 nucleotides align to TRBD1. Germline CDR1 reads SNHLY; CDR2 reads FYNNEI. V dropped 6 bases and J dropped 0; count of bases not matched to a gene: 4. This CDR3 has 14 residues. The CDR3 DNA reads TGTGCCAGCAGGACAGGGGCAAGCTCCTACGAGCAGTACTTC. Its protein is CASRTGASSYEQYF.

This clonotype was recorded at least ten times. The chain has TRBV7-2 and TRBJ1-4, with TRBD1 matching over 8 bases. V shed 5 bases and J 5 bases; nucleotides not matched to a gene: 7. Germline V CDR1 and CDR2: SGHTA, FQGNSA. This CDR3 comprises 15 residues. The CDR3 loop reads CASSLGGTGNEKLFF. CDR3 bases: TGTGCCAGCAGCCTAGGGGGGACAGGAAATGAAAAACTGTTTTTT. Looking up the rest from reference TRBV7-2 and TRBJ1-4 gives the full variable domain: GAGVSQSPSNKVTEKGKDVELRCDPISGHTALYWYRQSLGQGLEFLIYFQGNSAPDKSGLPSDRFSAERTGGSVSTLTIQRTQQEDSAVYLCASSLGGTGNEKLFFGSGTQLSVL.

This chain joins TRBV7-9 and TRBJ1-3; D is uncertain. The CDR3 has 14 residues. V lost 6 bases, J lost 0 bases, and 9 bases lay in between. Germline V gene data show CDR1 as SEHNR and CDR2 as FQNEAQ (reference sequence). CDR3 coding DNA: TGTGCCAGCAGGCCGTCTTTCTCTGGAAACACCATATATTTT. It codes for CASRPSFSGNTIYF.